This T cell receptor beta chain appears in the sequencing data of a study of CD8 T cells in ankylosing spondylitis. Study-wide results and limits: Reactive arthritis synovial fluid and blood previously showed some of these motif variants. Disease-linked clones displayed a CD8+ phenotype and appeared relatively rarely in peripheral blood. Within matched ankylosing spondylitis synovial fluid, disease-linked clones were reportedly significantly enriched.

The authors made TCR beta libraries by quantitative 5'-RACE with molecular barcodes. TCRdb recomputed calls from the 5' RACE reads with MiXCR, one row per CDR3 protein. The top ten clones hold 0.95% to 1.4% of a sample with 340,000 or so distinct CDR3 sequences, about 15% of them seen once. J gave up 8 bases and V 3 bases, and 8 bases lay outside the gene matches. CDR1 and CDR2 from the germline V gene are SGHRS and YFSETQ. The CDR3 sequence is 15 residues long. This clonotype was observed a few times. Its antigen is unidentified. The chain recombines TRBV5-1 with TRBJ2-1, with 10 bases aligning to TRBD2. This TCR came from a male donor with ankylosing spondylitis or in good health (not recorded which). The sequenced material came from blood, either unsorted or a sorted T cell fraction (not recorded which). DNA of the CDR3: TGCGCCAGCAGCTACCTAGCGGGAGATATAGATGAGCAGTTCTTC. Translated, it gives CASSYLAGDIDEQFF.